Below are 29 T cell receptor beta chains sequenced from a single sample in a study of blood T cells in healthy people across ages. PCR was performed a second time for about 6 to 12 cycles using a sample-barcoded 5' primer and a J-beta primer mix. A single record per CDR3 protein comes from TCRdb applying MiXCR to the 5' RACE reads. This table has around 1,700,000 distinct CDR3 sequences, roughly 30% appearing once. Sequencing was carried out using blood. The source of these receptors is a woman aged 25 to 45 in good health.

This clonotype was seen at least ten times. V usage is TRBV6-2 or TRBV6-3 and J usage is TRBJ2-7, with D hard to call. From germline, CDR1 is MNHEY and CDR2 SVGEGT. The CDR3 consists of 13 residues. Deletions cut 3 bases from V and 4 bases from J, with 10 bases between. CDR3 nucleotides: TGTGCCAGCAGTTATACAGATTTATACGAGCAGTACTTC. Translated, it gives CASSYTDLYEQYF.

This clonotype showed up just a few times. The CDR3 loop is CSVERGYTQYF. The CDR3 DNA is TGCAGCGTTGAGAGAGGATATACGCAGTATTTT. This rearrangement joins TRBV29-1 to TRBJ2-3; D is ambiguous. This CDR3 has 11 amino acids. V shed 3 bases and J shed 7 bases, with 8 bases lying between them. The germline CDR1 and CDR2 sequences are SQVTM and ANQGSEA.

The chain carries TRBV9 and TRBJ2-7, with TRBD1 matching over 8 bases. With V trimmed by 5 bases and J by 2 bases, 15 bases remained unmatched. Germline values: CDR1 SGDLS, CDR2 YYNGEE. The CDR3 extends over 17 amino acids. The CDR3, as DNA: TGTGCCAGCAGGTCCCAGGGGGCGGTAAGGGCGACCTACGAGCAGTACTTC. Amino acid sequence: CASRSQGAVRATYEQYF.

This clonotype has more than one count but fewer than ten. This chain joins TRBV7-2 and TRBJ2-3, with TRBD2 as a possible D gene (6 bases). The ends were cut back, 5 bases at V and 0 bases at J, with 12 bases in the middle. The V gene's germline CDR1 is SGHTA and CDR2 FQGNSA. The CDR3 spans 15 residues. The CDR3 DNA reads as TGTGCCAGCAGCCCAGAGGGGACTAGCACAGATACGCAGTATTTT. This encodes CASSPEGTSTDTQYF.

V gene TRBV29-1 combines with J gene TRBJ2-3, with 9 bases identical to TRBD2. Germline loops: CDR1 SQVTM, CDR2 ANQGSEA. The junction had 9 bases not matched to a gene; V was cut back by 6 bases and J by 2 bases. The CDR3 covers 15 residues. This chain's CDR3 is CSVAAGTSITDTQYF. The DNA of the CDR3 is TGCAGCGTGGCCGCCGGGACTAGCATCACAGATACGCAGTATTTT.

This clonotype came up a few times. CDR3: CATNRYNEQFF. The CDR3 region has the DNA TGTGCCACCAACAGATACAATGAGCAGTTCTTC. This chain connects TRBV6-1 to TRBJ2-1, with D unclear. V was clipped by 10 bases and J by 4 bases, with 8 bases between them. This CDR3 is 11 amino acids long. Germline-derived CDR1 and CDR2 are MNHNS and SASEGT.

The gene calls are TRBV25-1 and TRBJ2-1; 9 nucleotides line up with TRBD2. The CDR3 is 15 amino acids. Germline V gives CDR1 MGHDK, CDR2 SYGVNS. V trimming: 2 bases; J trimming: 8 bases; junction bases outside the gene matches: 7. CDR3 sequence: CASSEDRTSVHEQFF. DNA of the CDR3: TGTGCCAGCAGTGAAGACAGGACTAGCGTCCATGAGCAGTTCTTC.

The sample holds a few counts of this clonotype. In nucleotides, the CDR3 is TGTGCCAGCAGCCAGGGACAGTCTGGCTACACCTTC. It is translated as CASSQGQSGYTF. The chain uses TRBV13 and TRBJ1-2, with 7 bases lining up with TRBD1. The V segment lost 5 bases and the J segment 7 bases; nucleotides outside the gene matches: 4. CDR1 PRHDT and CDR2 FYEKMQ come from the germline V gene (reference sequence). The CDR3 has 12 residues.

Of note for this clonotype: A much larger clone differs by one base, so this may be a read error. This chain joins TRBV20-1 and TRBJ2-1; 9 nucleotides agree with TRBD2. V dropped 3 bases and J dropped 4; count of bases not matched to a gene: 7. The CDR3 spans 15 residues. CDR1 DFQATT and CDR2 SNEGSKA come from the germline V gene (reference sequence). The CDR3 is CSARGRAGGYNEQFF. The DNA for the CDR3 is TGCAGTGCTAGGGGGCGAGCGGGGGGATACAATGAGCAGTTCTTC.

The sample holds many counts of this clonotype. CDR3 sequence (DNA): TGCGCCAGCAGTGAGTCGGACAACTACGAGCAGTACTTC. Amino acid sequence: CASSESDNYEQYF. The rearrangement links TRBV10-1 to TRBJ2-7, with D tentatively TRBD1 (5 bases). The CDR3 contains 13 residues. V lost 0 bases and J 3 bases, leaving 6 bases between the germline ends. Germline CDR1 WNHNN, CDR2 SYGVQD (reference sequence).

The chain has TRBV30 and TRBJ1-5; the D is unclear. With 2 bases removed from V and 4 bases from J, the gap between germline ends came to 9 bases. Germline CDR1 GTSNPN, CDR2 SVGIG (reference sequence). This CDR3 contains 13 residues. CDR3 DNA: TGTGCCTGGAGTTCCCTAGAGAATCAGCCCCAGCATTTT. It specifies CAWSSLENQPQHF.

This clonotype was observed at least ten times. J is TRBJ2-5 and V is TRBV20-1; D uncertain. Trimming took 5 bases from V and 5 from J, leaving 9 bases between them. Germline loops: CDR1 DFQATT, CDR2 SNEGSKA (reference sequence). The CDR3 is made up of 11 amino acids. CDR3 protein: CSADERETQYF. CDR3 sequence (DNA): TGCAGTGCTGACGAGAGGGAGACCCAGTACTTC.

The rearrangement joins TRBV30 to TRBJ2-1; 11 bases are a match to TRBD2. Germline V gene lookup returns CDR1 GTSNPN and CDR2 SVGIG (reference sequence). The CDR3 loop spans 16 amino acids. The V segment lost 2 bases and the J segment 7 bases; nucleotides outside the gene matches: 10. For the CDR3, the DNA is TGTGCCTGGAGTAGCCTTAGCGGGGGGGCGGAGAATGAGCAGTTCTTC. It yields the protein CAWSSLSGGAENEQFF.

CDR3 protein: CASSLPEREQFF. CDR3 nucleotide sequence: TGTGCCAGCAGTTTACCTGAGAGGGAGCAGTTCTTC. The chain employs TRBV12-3 or TRBV12-4 and TRBJ2-1, with D unclear. Trimming shortened V by 2 bases and J by 10 bases, and 9 bases separated the two germline ends. The CDR3 is 12 residues long.

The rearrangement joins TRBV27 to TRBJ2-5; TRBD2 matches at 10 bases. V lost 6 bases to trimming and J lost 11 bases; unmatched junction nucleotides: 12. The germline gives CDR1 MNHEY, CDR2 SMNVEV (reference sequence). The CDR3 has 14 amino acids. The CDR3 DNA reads TGTGCCAGCAGCCCAGCGGGGGGGGTAGATGAGCAGTACTTC. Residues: CASSPAGGVDEQYF.

Here the CDR3 reads CSAMGLENTDTQYF. For the CDR3, the DNA is TGCAGTGCTATGGGTTTGGAGAACACAGATACGCAGTATTTT. The gene calls are TRBV20-1 and TRBJ2-3, with D uncertain. The CDR3 spans 14 residues. Per germline, CDR1 DFQATT and CDR2 SNEGSKA (reference sequence). The germline V and J ends were trimmed by 4 bases and 2 bases, with 13 bases remaining between them.

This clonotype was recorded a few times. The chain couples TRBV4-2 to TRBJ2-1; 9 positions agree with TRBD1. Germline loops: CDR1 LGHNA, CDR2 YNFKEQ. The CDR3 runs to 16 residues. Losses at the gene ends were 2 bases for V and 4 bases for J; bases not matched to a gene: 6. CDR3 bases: TGTGCCAGCAGCCAACCGGGACAGGGTGGATACAATGAGCAGTTCTTC. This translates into CASSQPGQGGYNEQFF.

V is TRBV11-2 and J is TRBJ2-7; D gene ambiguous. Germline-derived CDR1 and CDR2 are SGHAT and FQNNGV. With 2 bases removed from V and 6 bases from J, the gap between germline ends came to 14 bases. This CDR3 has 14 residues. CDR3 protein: CASSLPMVPCEQYF. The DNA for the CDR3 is TGTGCCAGCAGCTTACCCATGGTTCCCTGCGAGCAGTACTTC.

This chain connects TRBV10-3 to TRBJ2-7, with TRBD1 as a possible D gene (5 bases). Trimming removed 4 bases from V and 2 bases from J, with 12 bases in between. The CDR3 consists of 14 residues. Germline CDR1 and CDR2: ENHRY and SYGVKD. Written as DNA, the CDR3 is TGTGCCATCAGTGGGCCCCAAGGGGCCTACGAGCAGTACTTC. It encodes CAISGPQGAYEQYF.

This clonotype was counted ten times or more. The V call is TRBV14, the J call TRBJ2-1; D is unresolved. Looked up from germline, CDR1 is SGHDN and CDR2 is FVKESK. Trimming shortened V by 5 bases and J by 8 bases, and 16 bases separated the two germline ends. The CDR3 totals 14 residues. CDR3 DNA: TGTGCCAGCAGCTCTCCCATCCGGGTCGATGAGCAGTTCTTC. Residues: CASSSPIRVDEQFF.

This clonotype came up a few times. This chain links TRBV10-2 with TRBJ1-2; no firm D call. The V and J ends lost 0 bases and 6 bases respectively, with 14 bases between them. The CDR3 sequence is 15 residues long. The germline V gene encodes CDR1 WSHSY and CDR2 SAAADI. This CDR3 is CASSESHGRRHGYTF. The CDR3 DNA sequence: TGCGCCAGCAGTGAGTCACACGGGCGGCGCCATGGCTACACCTTC.

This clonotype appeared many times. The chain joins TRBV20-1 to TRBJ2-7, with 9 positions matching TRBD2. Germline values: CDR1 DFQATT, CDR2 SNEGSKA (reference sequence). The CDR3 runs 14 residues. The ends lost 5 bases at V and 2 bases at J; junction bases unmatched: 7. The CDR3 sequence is CSAQLAGGAYEQYF. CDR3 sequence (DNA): TGCAGTGCTCAACTAGCGGGCGGAGCCTACGAGCAGTACTTC.

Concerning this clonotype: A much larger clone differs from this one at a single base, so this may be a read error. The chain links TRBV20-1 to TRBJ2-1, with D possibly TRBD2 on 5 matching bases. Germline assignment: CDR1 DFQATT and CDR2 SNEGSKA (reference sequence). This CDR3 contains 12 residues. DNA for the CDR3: TGCAGGGCGAACCGGGAATCTAATGAGCAGTTCTTC. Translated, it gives CRANRESNEQFF.

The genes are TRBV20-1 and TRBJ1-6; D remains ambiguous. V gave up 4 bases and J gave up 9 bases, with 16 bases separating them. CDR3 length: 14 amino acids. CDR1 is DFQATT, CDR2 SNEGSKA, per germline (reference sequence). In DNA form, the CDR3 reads TGCAGTGCTAAGGCGAGGTTCCCGGGTTCACCCCTCCACTTT. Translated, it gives CSAKARFPGSPLHF.

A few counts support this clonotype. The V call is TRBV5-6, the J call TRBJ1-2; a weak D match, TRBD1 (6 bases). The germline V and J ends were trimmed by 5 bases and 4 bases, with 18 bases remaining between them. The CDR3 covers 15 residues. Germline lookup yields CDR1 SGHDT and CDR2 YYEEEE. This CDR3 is CASRKAPGASYGYTF. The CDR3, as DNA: TGTGCCAGCAGGAAGGCGCCGGGGGCAAGCTATGGCTACACCTTC.

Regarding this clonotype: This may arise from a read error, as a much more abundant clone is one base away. CDR3 bases: TGCAGCGTTGAGAGGGATCTATCCTACAATGAGCAGTTCTTC. This gives the protein CSVERDLSYNEQFF. The chain links TRBV29-1 to TRBJ2-1; D possibly corresponds to TRBD2 (5 bases). Germline V gene sequence: CDR1 SQVTM, CDR2 ANQGSEA. The CDR3 extends over 14 amino acids. V was clipped by 3 bases and J by 1 base, with 10 bases between them.

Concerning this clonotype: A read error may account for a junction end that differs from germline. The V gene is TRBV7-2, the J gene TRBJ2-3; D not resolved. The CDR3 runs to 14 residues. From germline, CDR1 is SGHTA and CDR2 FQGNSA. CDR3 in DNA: TGTGCCAGCAGCTTTCAACTGGGCCCAGATGCGCAGTATTTT. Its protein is CASSFQLGPDAQYF.

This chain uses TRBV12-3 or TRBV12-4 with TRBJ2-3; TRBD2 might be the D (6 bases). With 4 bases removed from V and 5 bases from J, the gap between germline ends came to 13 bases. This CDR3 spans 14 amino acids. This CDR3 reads CASSWRGGQDTQYF. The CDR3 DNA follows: TGTGCCAGCAGTTGGCGGGGTGGCCAAGATACGCAGTATTTT.

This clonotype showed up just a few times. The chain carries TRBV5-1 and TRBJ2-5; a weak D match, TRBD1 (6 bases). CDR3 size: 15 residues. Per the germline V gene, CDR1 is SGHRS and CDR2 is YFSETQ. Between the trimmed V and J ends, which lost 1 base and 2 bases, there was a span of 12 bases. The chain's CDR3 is CASSLIQGQQETQYF. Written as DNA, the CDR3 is TGCGCCAGCAGCTTGATTCAGGGACAACAAGAGACCCAGTACTTC.